This record looks at one T cell receptor (beta chain) sequence and its context. Antigen unknown. Arm-PCR with iRepertoire HTBI primers amplified the CDR3 regions for these TCR beta libraries. TCRdb re-called the multiplex PCR reads through MiXCR, storing one row per CDR3 protein. The profile shows 400,000 to 500,000 distinct CDR3 sequences, 20% to 25% of them singletons. Time point reported: persistent/refractory GD, antithyroid drugs over 5 years with positive TRAb. PBMC-derived RNA was used for the TCR library. It was by American Thyroid Association guidelines that Graves' disease was diagnosed. This entry comes from a study of regulatory T cells in long-lasting Graves disease. Study as a whole: A definition of persistent Graves' disease required over 5 years of antithyroid drugs plus positive TSH receptor antibodies. The study, taken as a whole, reports: Persistent Graves' disease cases displayed lower TCR diversity than newly diagnosed ones. Among samples with persistent disease, TRBV28, TRBJ1-2 and TRBJ2-5 were favored.

V shed 6 bases, J shed 5 bases, and the junction held 17 bases outside the gene matches. Germline CDR1 is MNHNS and CDR2 is SASEGT. CDR3 length equals 17 residues. This sequence joins TRBV6-1 and TRBJ2-5, with 8 bases identical to TRBD1. The clonotype was recovered from a female donor with Graves disease. The sample here was peripheral blood mononuclear cells (PBMCs), taken when the disease was refractory, from a patient treated with antithyroid drugs. CDR3 nucleotides: TGTGCCAGCAGCCCTGGACAGGGTTGGCTAGTGGGGGAGACCCAGTACTTC. It codes for CASSPGQGWLVGETQYF.